This T cell receptor beta chain emerged from a study of T cells in localized non-small cell lung cancer. TCRdb keeps only in-frame clones here, not all; method: immunoSEQ multiplex PCR. The table lists around 140,000 clones, roughly 90% of them singletons, with 1.5% to 2% in the top ten. The CDR3 contains 15 residues. V was cut by 6 bases and J by 0 bases, with 11 bases left in between. CDR1 is MGHRA, CDR2 YSYEKL, per germline. General observations from the study: Adjacent lung tissue had a median about 57 of the top 100 clones found in the tumor. As only one tumor region underwent sequencing, heterogeneity remains possible. Adjacent uninvolved lung tissue had the highest T cell clonality, exceeding tumor.

Note on this clone: Its antigen remains unknown.

The chain is built from TRBV4-1 and TRBJ1-4; D is unresolved. The source material was peripheral blood, sampled before any cancer treatment. The clonotype originates from a female donor older than 55 with stage I lung adenocarcinoma. CDR3 in DNA: TGCGCCAGCAGTCTGAACGAGGCAACTAATGAAAAACTGTTTTTT. This codes for CASSLNEATNEKLFF.